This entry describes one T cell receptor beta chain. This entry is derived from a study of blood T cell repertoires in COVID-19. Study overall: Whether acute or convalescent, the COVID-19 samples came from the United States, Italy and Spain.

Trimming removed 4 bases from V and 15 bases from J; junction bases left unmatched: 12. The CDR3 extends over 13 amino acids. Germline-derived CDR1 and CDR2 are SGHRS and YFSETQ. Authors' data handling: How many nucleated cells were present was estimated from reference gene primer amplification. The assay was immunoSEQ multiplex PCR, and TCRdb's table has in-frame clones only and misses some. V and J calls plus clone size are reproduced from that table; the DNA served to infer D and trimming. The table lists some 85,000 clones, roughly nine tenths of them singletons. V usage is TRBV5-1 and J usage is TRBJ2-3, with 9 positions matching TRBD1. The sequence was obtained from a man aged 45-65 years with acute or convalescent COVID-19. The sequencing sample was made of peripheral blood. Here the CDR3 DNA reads TGCGCCAGCAGCCGCGTGCCGGGACAGGGCAGATATTTT. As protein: CASSRVPGQGRYF.